The 14 T cell receptor beta chains below all came from one sample that was sequenced in a study of beta chain features in type 1 diabetes. Study outcomes and limitations: Type 1 diabetes patients had moderately but significantly shorter TCRB CDR3s in all four CD4+ subsets.

No antigens are known for them. Every isolated RNA sample was fully reverse transcribed, so sequencing captured expressed TCRB transcripts. Libraries were prepared by immunoSEQ multiplex PCR; TCRdb keeps only in-frame clonotypes and omits some of them. The data show some 26,000 clones, with roughly 70% seen just once and 0.9% to 1.4% held by the top ten. Input material: stem cell memory CD4+ T cells from blood. The receptors derive from a middle-aged woman with type 1 diabetes.

This clone was observed a single time. V usage is TRBV9 and J usage is TRBJ2-5; tentatively, D is TRBD2 (6 bases). Trimming left V 4 bases short and J 2 bases short, with 21 bases between. This CDR3 spans 17 amino acids. Germline-derived CDR1 and CDR2 are SGDLS and YYNGEE. DNA of the CDR3: TGTGCCAGCAGCCCAGCCTTGGGACTTCTGGAACAAGAGACCCAGTACTTC. This codes for CASSPALGLLEQETQYF. Based on the CDR3 plus reference TRBV9 and TRBJ2-5, the full variable domain is DSGVTQTPKHLITATGQRVTLRCSPRSGDLSVYWYQQSLDQGLQFLIQYYNGEERAKGNILERFSAQQFPDLHSELNLSSLELGDSALYFCASSPALGLLEQETQYFGPGTRLLVL.

The V gene is TRBV7-6, the J gene TRBJ2-3; TRBD2 aligns across 9 bases. The junction had 13 bases not matched to a gene; V was cut back by 5 bases and J by 4 bases. The germline gives CDR1 SGHVS, CDR2 FNYEAQ. This CDR3 comprises 17 residues. The CDR3 reads CASSAGRFSGGPDTQYF. The DNA for the CDR3 is TGTGCCAGCAGCGCCGGACGGTTTAGCGGGGGACCAGATACGCAGTATTTT.

The rearrangement joins TRBV5-1 to TRBJ2-7; 12 bases fit TRBD2. The CDR3 totals 15 residues. V lost 4 bases and J lost 2; bases outside the gene matches: 4. CDR1 and CDR2 (germline): SGHRS, YFSETQ. The CDR3 region has the DNA TGCGCCAGCAGCCGGGGGACTAGCGGGCCCTACGAGCAGTACTTC. Protein product: CASSRGTSGPYEQYF.

The chain joins TRBV10-3 to TRBJ2-7; D is unclear. Deletions cut 3 bases from V and 4 bases from J, with 10 bases between. Germline V lookup: CDR1 ENHRY, CDR2 SYGVKD. The CDR3 has 13 amino acids. CDR3 protein: CAISDPPAYEQYF. CDR3 DNA sequence: TGTGCCATCAGTGATCCGCCTGCGTACGAGCAGTACTTC.

The chain is built from TRBV7-9 and TRBJ2-7; D unresolved. The CDR3 runs to 15 residues. With 4 bases removed from V and 4 bases from J, the gap between germline ends came to 17 bases. Germline CDR1 SEHNR, CDR2 FQNEAQ (reference sequence). CDR3 in amino acids: CASSSRGSTRYEQYF. CDR3 in DNA: TGTGCCAGCAGCTCCCGTGGTAGCACGAGATACGAGCAGTACTTC.

The rearrangement links TRBV7-9 to TRBJ1-4; unclear D gene. Germline loops: CDR1 SEHNR, CDR2 FQNEAQ (reference sequence). There are 14 residues in the CDR3. V was shortened by 2 bases and J by 0 bases, with 4 bases between the two germline ends. CDR3 amino acids: CASSLTSTNEKLFF. CDR3 DNA sequence: TGTGCCAGCAGCTTAACATCAACTAATGAAAAACTGTTTTTT.

The V and J genes are TRBV19 and TRBJ2-5; the match to TRBD1 covers 9 bases. The germline V gene has CDR1 LNHDA and CDR2 SQIVND (reference sequence). The V and J ends lost 5 bases and 4 bases, in that order; junction bases with no gene match: 11. The CDR3 is 16 amino acids. CDR3 amino acids: CASSSPGQGDRETQYF. Here the CDR3 DNA reads TGTGCCAGTAGTTCACCGGGACAGGGAGACCGAGAGACCCAGTACTTC.

The V and J genes are TRBV7-2 and TRBJ2-3; maybe TRBD1 (6 bases). Germline V gene lookup returns CDR1 SGHTA and CDR2 FQGNSA. The CDR3 is made up of 14 amino acids. Trimming stripped 6 bases from V and 2 bases from J, with 12 bases between. CDR3 loop: CASSPQGSTDTQYF. CDR3 DNA: TGTGCCAGCAGTCCGCAGGGGTCCACAGATACGCAGTATTTT.

The CDR3 is CASTETGFSNQPQHF. CDR3 nucleotide sequence: TGTGCCAGTACCGAGACAGGCTTTAGCAATCAGCCCCAGCATTTT. The chain has TRBV19 and TRBJ1-5, with D perhaps TRBD1 (6 bases). This CDR3 has 15 amino acids. Trimming removed 7 bases from V and 0 bases from J, with 13 bases in between. CDR1 is LNHDA, CDR2 SQIVND, per germline (reference sequence).

The rearrangement links TRBV7-2 to TRBJ1-1; D gene uncertain. V dropped 4 bases and J dropped 2 bases, with 17 bases sitting between them. Germline values: CDR1 SGHTA, CDR2 FQGNSA. The CDR3 has 16 residues. CDR3 sequence (DNA): TGTGCCAGCAGCTCCTCCCAGTCTCCAGGAAACACTGAAGCTTTCTTT. Protein: CASSSSQSPGNTEAFF.

This clone was seen only once. This chain links TRBV14 with TRBJ1-5; D unclear. The CDR3 spans 14 residues. Per the germline V gene, CDR1 is SGHDN and CDR2 is FVKESK. V was clipped by 4 bases and J by 7 bases, with 14 bases between them. The CDR3: CASSRPGSGQPQHF. Here the CDR3 DNA reads TGTGCCAGCAGCCGCCCGGGATCGGGGCAGCCCCAGCATTTT.

V usage is TRBV5-1 and J usage is TRBJ2-1; tentative D call: TRBD1 (5 bases). Trimming removed 0 bases at V and 8 bases at J, with 21 bases between. The CDR3 spans 17 residues. CDR1 SGHRS and CDR2 YFSETQ come from the germline V gene. CDR3 sequence (DNA): TGCGCCAGCAGCTTGGGTCCGACTGCAGGGTATGCCGATGAGCAGTTCTTC. It translates to CASSLGPTAGYADEQFF.

The gene calls are TRBV4-3 and TRBJ1-1, with no clear D. V gave up 3 bases and J gave up 4 bases, with 15 bases separating them. Germline V lookup: CDR1 LGHNA, CDR2 YSLEER. The CDR3 spans 15 residues. This CDR3 reads CASSQRLAGGTEAFF. As DNA, the CDR3 is TGCGCCAGCAGCCAGAGACTCGCTGGAGGCACTGAAGCTTTCTTT.

In the case of this clone: The same CDR3 arises from other DNA sequences in this sample as well. This chain connects TRBV29-1 to TRBJ1-2; possibly TRBD1 for D (6 bases). The germline gives CDR1 SQVTM, CDR2 ANQGSEA. The CDR3 is made up of 15 amino acids. V was clipped by 3 bases and J by 4 bases, with 18 bases between them. CDR3 DNA sequence: TGCAGCGTTGAGGGGGCGGCAGGCCGAGGCTATGGCTACACCTTC. As protein: CSVEGAAGRGYGYTF.